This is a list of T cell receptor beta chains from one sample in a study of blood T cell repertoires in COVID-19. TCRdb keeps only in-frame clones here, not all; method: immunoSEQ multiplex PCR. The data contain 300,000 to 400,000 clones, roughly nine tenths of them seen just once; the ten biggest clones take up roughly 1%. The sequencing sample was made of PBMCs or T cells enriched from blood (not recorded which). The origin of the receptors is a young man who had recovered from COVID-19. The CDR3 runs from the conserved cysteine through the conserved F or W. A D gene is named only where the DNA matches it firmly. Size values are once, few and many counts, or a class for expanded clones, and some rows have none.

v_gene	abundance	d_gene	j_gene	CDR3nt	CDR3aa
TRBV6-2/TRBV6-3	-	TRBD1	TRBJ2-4	TGTGCCAGCAGCCGGACAGGGGTTGGCAAAAACATTCAGTACTTC	CASSRTGVGKNIQYF
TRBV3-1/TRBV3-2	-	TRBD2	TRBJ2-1	TGTGCCAGCAGCCCGTTTCGGGACTATCCCTTGCATGAGCAGTTCTTC	CASSPFRDYPLHEQFF
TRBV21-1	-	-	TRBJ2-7	TGTGCCAGCAGCGGCCGGACAGGGGGCTTCAACGAGCAGTACTTC	CASSGRTGGFNEQYF
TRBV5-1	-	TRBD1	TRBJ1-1	TGCGCCAGCAGCATACCGACAGGGGAGAGAACTGAAGCTTTCTTT	CASSIPTGERTEAFF
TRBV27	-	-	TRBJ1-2	TGTGCCAGCGCATCGGGGCAGGTTCCCTCGCGGGGATATGGCTACACCTTC	CASASGQVPSRGYGYTF
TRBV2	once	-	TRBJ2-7	TGTGCCAGCAGTGATGGGGCACCCTACGAGCAGTACTTC	CASSDGAPYEQYF
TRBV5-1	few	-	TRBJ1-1	TGCGCCAGCAGCTTGGATAGTGCGGTGGGCACTGAAGCTTTCTTT	CASSLDSAVGTEAFF
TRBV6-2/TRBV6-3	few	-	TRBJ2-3	TGTGCCAGCAGTTACTCGATCGCGAGACTCACAGATACGCAGTATTTT	CASSYSIARLTDTQYF
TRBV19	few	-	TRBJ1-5	TGTGCCAGTACCATGACCGGACAGCTAGAAGTGGAGATCAGCAATCAGCCCCAGCATTTT	CASTMTGQLEVEISNQPQHF
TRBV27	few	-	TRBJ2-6	TGTGCCGCCAGTGGCGGGGCCAACGTCCTGACTTTC	CAASGGANVLTF
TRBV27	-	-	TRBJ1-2	TGTGCCAGCAGTTTCACACCTCAGACATCACGAATCTTAGGCTACACCTTC	CASSFTPQTSRILGYTF
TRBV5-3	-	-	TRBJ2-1	TGTGCCAGAAGCTCAATCGAACGACGGGGGAAGTTCTTC	CARSSIERRGKFF
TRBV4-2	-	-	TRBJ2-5	TGTGCCAGCAGCCAAGAGGGTGCTAGATTAGAGACCCAGTACTTC	CASSQEGARLETQYF
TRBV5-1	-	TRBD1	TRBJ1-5	TGCGCCAGCAGCTTGACAGGGGTTAGCAATCAGCCCCAGCATTTT	CASSLTGVSNQPQHF
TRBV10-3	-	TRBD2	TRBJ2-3	TGTGCCATCAGTGAGAGCAGATCAGCGGGAGGGCCAAGAGATACGCAGTATTTT	CAISESRSAGGPRDTQYF
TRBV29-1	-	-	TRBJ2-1	TGCAGCGTTGAAATGGGACTTTATGAGCAGTTCTTC	CSVEMGLYEQFF
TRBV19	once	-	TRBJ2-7	TGTGCCAGTAGCGAACAGACACCCTACGAGCAGTACTTC	CASSEQTPYEQYF
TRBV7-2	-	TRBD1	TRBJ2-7	TGTGCCAGCAGCTTAGGGGGACAGGGGGGCAACGAGCAGTACTTC	CASSLGGQGGNEQYF
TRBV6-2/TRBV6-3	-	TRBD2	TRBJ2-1	TGTGCCAGCAGTTACTCGACCTGGGAAGCGGGAGGGCCCTACAATGAGCAGTTCTTC	CASSYSTWEAGGPYNEQFF
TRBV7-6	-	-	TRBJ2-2	TGTGCCAGCAGCCCTTCAGCAGGGGACACCGGGGAGCTGTTTTTT	CASSPSAGDTGELFF
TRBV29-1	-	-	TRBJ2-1	TGCAGCGTTAAAAGGGGGGGCGAAGGTTACAATGAGCAGTTCTTC	CSVKRGGEGYNEQFF
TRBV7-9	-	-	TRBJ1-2	TGTGCCAGCAGCTTAGGACAGTGGTATGGCTACACCTTC	CASSLGQWYGYTF
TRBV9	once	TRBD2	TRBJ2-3	TGTGCCAGCAGCGCACACCCGGGGACTAGCGCTCGCACAGATACGCAGTATTTT	CASSAHPGTSARTDTQYF
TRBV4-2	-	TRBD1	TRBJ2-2	TGTGCCAGCAGCCAAGATTGGGACAGGGGAATGGGCGGGGAGCTGTTTTTT	CASSQDWDRGMGGELFF
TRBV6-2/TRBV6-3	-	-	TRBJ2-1	TGTGCCAGCAGTTACCCAAGAGGGGAGCAGTTCTTC	CASSYPRGEQFF
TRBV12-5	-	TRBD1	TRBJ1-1	TGTGCTAGTGCCGCCCTCCTGATAGGGGGCCGGGGGACTGAAGCTTTCTTT	CASAALLIGGRGTEAFF
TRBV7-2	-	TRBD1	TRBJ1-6	TGTGCCAGCAGCTCTAGGGGGCCCTATAATTCACCCCTCCACTTT	CASSSRGPYNSPLHF
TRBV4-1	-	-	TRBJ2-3	TGCGCCAGCAGCCAAGATCCACCTCTAGCTTCCACTAGCACAGATACGCAGTATTTT	CASSQDPPLASTSTDTQYF
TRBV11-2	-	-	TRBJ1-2	TGTGCCAGCAGCTTAGATTTGGCAAGGGCGGGTGGCTACACCTTC	CASSLDLARAGGYTF
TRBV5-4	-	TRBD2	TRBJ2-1	TGTGCCAGCAGCTGGGGGACTAGCGGGAGTCTCTATGAGCAGTTCTTC	CASSWGTSGSLYEQFF
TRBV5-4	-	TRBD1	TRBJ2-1	TGTGCCAGCAGCTCCCTCGGACAGGGGAAGTTGGATGAGCAGTTCTTC	CASSSLGQGKLDEQFF
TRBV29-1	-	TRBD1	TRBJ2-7	TGCAGCGTAACCGGGACAGCGGACTACGAGCAGTACTTC	CSVTGTADYEQYF
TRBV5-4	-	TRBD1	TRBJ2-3	TGTGCCAGCAGCTCTGGACAGGGGGTGGGCACAGATACGCAGTATTTT	CASSSGQGVGTDTQYF
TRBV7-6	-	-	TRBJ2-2	TGTGCCAGCAGCGTTAGGGGACAGAACACCGGGGAGCTGTTTTTT	CASSVRGQNTGELFF
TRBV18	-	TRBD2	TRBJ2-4	TGTGCCAGCTCACCGCAGAAGAAGAGCGGGACTCTAGCCAAAAACATTCAGTACTTC	CASSPQKKSGTLAKNIQYF
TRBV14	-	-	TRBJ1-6	TGTGCCAGCAGCCCAGGGTATAATTCACCCCTCCACTTT	CASSPGYNSPLHF
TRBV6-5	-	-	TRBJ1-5	TGTGCCAGCAGTTACCGGGACAACTTGTCCAATCAGCCCCAGCATTTT	CASSYRDNLSNQPQHF
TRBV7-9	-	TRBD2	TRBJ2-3	TGTGCCAGCACCGGGACTAGCGGAAGGCGCACAGATACGCAGTATTTT	CASTGTSGRRTDTQYF
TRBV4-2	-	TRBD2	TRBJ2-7	TGTGCCAGCAGCCAAATAAGCGGGAGAGGCACCTACGAGCAGTACTTC	CASSQISGRGTYEQYF
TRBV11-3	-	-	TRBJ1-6	TGTGCCAGCAGCCCTGGGGGGTCGCACTCACCCCTCCACTTT	CASSPGGSHSPLHF
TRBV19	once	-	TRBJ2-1	TGTGCCAGTAGCGGGGGGCATAATGGTGGTGAGCAGTTCTTC	CASSGGHNGGEQFF
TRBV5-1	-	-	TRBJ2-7	TGCGCCAGCAGCTACAAATCTGGACAAGTTGCCTACGAGCAGTACTTC	CASSYKSGQVAYEQYF
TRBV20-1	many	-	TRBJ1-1	TGCAGTGCTAGTTTTCACCGGGGGACCTATGAAGCTTTCTTT	CSASFHRGTYEAFF
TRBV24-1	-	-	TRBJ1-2	TGTGCCACCAGCCGGGGGGATAACTATGGCTACACCTTC	CATSRGDNYGYTF
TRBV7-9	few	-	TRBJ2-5	TGTGCCAGCAGCTGGTGGAGGGCTTCCGACGAGACCCAGTACTTC	CASSWWRASDETQYF
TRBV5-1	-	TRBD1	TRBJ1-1	TGCGCCAGCAGCGACAGGGTGGGGTACACTGAAGCTTTCTTT	CASSDRVGYTEAFF
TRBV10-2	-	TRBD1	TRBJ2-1	TGCGCCAGCAGTGAGTCGACAGGGAACTCCTACAATGAGCAGTTCTTC	CASSESTGNSYNEQFF
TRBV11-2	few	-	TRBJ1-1	TGTGCCAGCAGGAGTAATGAACCTGAAGCTTTCTTT	CASRSNEPEAFF
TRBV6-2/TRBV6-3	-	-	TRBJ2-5	TGTGCCAGCAGCCTGGACCGACAGCTCCAAGAGACCCAGTACTTC	CASSLDRQLQETQYF
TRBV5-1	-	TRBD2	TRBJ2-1	TGCGCCAGCAGCTTGGAAGGACGGCGGGAGGTCGACGAGCAGTTCTTC	CASSLEGRREVDEQFF
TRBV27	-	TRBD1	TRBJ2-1	TGTGCCAGCAGTTCCCCCGGGACAGGGGCAAGAAGCTCCTACAATGAGCAGTTCTTC	CASSSPGTGARSSYNEQFF
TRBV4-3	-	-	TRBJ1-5	TGCGCCAGCAGCCAAGAGCCAGGGCGCCTCGACCAGCCCCAGCATTTT	CASSQEPGRLDQPQHF
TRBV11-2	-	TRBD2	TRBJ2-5	TGTGCCAGCAGCTGGACCGGGACTAGCGTGGAGACCCAGTACTTC	CASSWTGTSVETQYF
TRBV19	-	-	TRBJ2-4	TGTGCCAGTCTCAGAACAGGGCAGGGGAATAGCATTCAGTACTTC	CASLRTGQGNSIQYF
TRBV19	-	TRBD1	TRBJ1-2	TGTGCCAGTAGATTGGGACAGGGCATGGGCTACACCTTC	CASRLGQGMGYTF
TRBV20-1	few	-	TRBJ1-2	TGCAGTGCTAGTGCTCAGGGAAGCTATGGCTACACCTTC	CSASAQGSYGYTF
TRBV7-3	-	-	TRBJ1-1	TGTGCCAGCAGCAAATCGACAGACAACCAAGCTTTCTTT	CASSKSTDNQAFF
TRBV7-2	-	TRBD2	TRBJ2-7	TGTGCCAGCAGTGTAGCGGGAGGGCTGTACGAGCAGTACTTC	CASSVAGGLYEQYF
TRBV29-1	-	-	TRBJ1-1	TGCAGCGTGCAGCAGGGAACTGAAGCTTTCTTT	CSVQQGTEAFF
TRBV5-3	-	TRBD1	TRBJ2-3	TGTGCCAGAAGCTCCCCCGAGGACAGGGGCCCAGATACGCAGTATTTT	CARSSPEDRGPDTQYF